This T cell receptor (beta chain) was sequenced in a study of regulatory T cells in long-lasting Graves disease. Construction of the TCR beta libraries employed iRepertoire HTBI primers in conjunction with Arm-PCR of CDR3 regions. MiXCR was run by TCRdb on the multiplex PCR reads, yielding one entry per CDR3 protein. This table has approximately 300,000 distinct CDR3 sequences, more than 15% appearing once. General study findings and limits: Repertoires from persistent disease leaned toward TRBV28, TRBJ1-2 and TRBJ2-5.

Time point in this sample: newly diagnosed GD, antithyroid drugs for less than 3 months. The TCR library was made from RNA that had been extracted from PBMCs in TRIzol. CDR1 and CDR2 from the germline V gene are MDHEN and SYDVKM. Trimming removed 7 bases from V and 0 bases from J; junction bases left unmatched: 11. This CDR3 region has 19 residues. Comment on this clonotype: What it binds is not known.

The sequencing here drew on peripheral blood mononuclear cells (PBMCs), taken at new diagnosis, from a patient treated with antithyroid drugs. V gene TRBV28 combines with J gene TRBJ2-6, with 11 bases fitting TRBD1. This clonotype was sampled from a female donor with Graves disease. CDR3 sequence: CASTSPGTGGHSGANVLTF. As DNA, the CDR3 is TGTGCCAGCACCTCACCCGGGACAGGGGGGCACTCTGGGGCCAACGTCCTGACTTTC.